The following is a T cell receptor (beta chain) sequence with its context. The data derive from a study of CD8 T cells in ankylosing spondylitis. Germline V lookup: CDR1 SGDLS, CDR2 YYNGEE. The CDR3 spans 13 residues. Trimming took 3 bases from V and 2 from J, leaving 8 bases between them. TCRdb re-analysed the 5' RACE reads in MiXCR, keeping a single row per CDR3 protein. This sample has under 200,000 distinct CDR3 sequences, with 9.5% to 10% found just once. The sequencing input was blood, either unsorted or a sorted T cell fraction (not recorded which). This chain links TRBV9 with TRBJ2-5, with a tentative D call TRBD2 (6 bases). The receptor's source is a female donor with ankylosing spondylitis or in good health (not recorded which). CDR3 region: CASSGRGQETQYF. The CDR3 DNA reads TGTGCCAGCAGCGGCCGGGGGCAAGAGACCCAGTACTTC.